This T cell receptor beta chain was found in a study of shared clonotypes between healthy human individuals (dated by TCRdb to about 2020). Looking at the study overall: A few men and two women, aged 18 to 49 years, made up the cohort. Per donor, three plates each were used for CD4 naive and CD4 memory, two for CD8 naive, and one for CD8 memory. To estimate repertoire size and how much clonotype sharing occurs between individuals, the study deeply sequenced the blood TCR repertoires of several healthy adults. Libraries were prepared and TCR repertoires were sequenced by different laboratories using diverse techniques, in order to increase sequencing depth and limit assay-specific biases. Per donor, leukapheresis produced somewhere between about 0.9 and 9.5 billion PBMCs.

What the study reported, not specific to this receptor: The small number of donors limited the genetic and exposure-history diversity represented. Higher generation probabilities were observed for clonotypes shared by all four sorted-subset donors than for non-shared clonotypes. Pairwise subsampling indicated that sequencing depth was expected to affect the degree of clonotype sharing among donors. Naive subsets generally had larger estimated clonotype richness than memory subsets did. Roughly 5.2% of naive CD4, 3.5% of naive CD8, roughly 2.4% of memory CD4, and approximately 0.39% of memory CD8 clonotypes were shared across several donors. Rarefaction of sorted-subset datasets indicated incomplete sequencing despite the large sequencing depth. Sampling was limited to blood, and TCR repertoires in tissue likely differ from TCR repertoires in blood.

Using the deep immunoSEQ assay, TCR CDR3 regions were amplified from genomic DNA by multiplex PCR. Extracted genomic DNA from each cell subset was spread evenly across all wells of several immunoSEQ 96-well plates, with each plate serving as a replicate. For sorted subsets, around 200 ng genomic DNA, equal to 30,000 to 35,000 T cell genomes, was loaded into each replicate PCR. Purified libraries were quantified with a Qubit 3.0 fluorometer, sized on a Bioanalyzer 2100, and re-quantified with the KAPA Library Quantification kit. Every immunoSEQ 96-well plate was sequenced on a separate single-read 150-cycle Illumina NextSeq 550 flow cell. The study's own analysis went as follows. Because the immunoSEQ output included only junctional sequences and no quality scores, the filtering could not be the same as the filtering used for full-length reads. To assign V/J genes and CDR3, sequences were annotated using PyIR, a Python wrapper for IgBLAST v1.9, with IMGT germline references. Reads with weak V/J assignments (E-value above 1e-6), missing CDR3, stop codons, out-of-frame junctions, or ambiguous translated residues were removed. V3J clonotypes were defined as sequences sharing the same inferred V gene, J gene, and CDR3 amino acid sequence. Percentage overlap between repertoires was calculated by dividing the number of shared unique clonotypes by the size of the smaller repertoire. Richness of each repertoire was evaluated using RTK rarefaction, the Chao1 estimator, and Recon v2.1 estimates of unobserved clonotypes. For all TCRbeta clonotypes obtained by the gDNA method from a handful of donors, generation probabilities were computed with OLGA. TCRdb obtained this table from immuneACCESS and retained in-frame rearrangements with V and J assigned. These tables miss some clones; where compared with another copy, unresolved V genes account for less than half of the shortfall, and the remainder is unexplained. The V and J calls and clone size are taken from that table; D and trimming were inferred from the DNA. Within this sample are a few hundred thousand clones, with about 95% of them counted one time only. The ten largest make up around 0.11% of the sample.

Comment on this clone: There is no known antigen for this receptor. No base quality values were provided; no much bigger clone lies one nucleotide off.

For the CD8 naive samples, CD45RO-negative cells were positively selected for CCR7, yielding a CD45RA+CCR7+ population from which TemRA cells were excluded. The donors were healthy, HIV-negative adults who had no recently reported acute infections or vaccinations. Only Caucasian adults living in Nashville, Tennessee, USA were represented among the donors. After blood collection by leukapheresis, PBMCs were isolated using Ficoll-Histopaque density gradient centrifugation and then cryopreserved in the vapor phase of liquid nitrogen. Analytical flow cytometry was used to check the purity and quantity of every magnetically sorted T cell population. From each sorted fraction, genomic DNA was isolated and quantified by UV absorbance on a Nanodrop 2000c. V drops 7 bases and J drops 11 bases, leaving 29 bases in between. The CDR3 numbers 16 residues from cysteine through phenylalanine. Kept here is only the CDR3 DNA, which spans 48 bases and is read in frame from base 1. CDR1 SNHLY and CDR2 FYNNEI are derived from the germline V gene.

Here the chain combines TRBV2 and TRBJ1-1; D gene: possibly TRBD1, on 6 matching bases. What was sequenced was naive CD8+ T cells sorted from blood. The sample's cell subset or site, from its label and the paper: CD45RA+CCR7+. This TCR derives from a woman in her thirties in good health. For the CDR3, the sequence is CASIVTGHSLSSRAFF. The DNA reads TGTGCCAGCATTGTGACAGGTCACAGTTTATCGTCTCGGGCTTTCTTT.